This TCR beta chain was captured by sequencing in a study of shared clonotypes between healthy human individuals. TCRdb keeps only in-frame clones here, not all; method: immunoSEQ multiplex PCR. The sample yields roughly 2,500,000 clones, over 85% seen once. The CDR3 is 17 residues long. V gave up 0 bases and J gave up 4 bases, with 19 bases separating them. The germline gives CDR1 SGHRS, CDR2 YFSETQ. The sequenced material came from naive CD4+ T cells from PBMCs. Subset given: CD45RA+ positively selected. The sequence came from a young man in good health. Some clones in this sample may be carry-over from other donors' samples. The J gene is TRBJ1-2, the V gene TRBV5-1; the D gene is possibly TRBD1 (5 bases). The CDR3 reads CASSLALAAGVGYGYTF. For the CDR3, the DNA is TGCGCCAGCAGCTTGGCTCTAGCGGCGGGGGTCGGCTATGGCTACACCTTC. The full variable domain, its missing parts supplied by reference TRBV5-1 and TRBJ1-2, is KAGVTQTPRYLIKTRGQQVTLSCSPISGHRSVSWYQQTPGQGLQFLFEYFSETQRNKGNFPGRFSGRQFSNSRSEMNVSTLELGDSALYLCASSLALAAGVGYGYTFGSGTRLTVV.